The present T cell receptor beta chain was sequenced within a study of blood T cells in healthy people across ages. Study outcomes and limitations: CMV infection status of these donors was not known.

There are many counts of this clonotype. The antigen is undetermined. Sample-barcoded 5' priming and a J-beta primer mix drove a second PCR of about 6 to 11 cycles. Researchers report that a template-switch adaptor with 12 random nucleotides tagged each cDNA molecule. TCRdb reanalysed the 5' RACE reads using MiXCR and keeps one entry per CDR3 protein. Of hundreds of thousands of distinct CDR3 sequences in the sample, 40% to 65% are singletons; the top ten hold roughly 13%. This TCR derives from a woman at least 80 years old in good health. The sample comprised blood.

CDR3 amino acids: CASSARRANYGYTF. The CDR3 nucleotides are TGTGCCAGCAGTGCCAGGAGAGCTAACTATGGCTACACCTTC. The chain couples TRBV6-1 to TRBJ1-2; D not resolved. Germline lookup yields CDR1 MNHNS and CDR2 SASEGT. V lost 4 bases and J 0 bases, leaving 9 bases between the germline ends. The CDR3 covers 14 residues.